These 27 T cell receptor beta chains originate from one sample sequenced in a study of CD8 T cells in ankylosing spondylitis. TCRdb itself ran the 5' RACE reads through MiXCR, one entry per CDR3 protein. This table holds about 310,000 distinct CDR3 sequences, 20% found once. Sequencing was carried out using blood, either unsorted or a sorted T cell fraction (not recorded which). These receptors all come from a female donor with ankylosing spondylitis or in good health (not recorded which).

Many counts were recorded for this clonotype. The rearrangement links TRBV12-3 or TRBV12-4 to TRBJ2-7; 8 bases are shared with TRBD2. The CDR3 length is 13 residues. V lost 5 bases, J lost 4 bases, and 4 bases stayed unmatched. This CDR3 reads CASSESGSYEQYF. DNA of the CDR3: TGTGCCAGCAGTGAAAGCGGGAGTTACGAGCAGTACTTC.

The V and J genes are TRBV7-9 and TRBJ2-1; D not certain. The V end lost 2 bases, the J end lost 2 bases, and 16 bases lay between the germline ends. Per germline, CDR1 SEHNR and CDR2 FQNEAQ (reference sequence). The CDR3 is 17 residues long. For the CDR3, the DNA is TGTGCCAGCAGCTTACGATGGCGCGGTTCTCCCTACAATGAGCAGTTCTTC. This codes for CASSLRWRGSPYNEQFF.

This clonotype occurred many times. This chain joins TRBV11-2 and TRBJ2-1, with D perhaps TRBD2 (5 bases). The germline CDR1 and CDR2 sequences are SGHAT and FQNNGV. Trimming took 0 bases from V and 8 from J, leaving 11 bases between them. The CDR3 runs 14 residues. The chain's CDR3 is CASSLDLLADEQFF. DNA for the CDR3: TGTGCCAGCAGCTTAGATCTGCTAGCAGATGAGCAGTTCTTC.

In its sample, this clonotype was seen many times. The rearrangement uses TRBV7-2 and TRBJ2-2; 7 bases align to TRBD2. In germline, CDR1 is SGHTA, CDR2 FQGNSA. The CDR3 spans 16 residues. Trimming removed 2 bases from V and 4 bases from J; junction bases left unmatched: 7. The CDR3 loop reads CASSLIAGLGTGELFF. As DNA, the CDR3 is TGTGCCAGCAGCTTAATAGCGGGTCTGGGCACCGGGGAGCTGTTTTTT.

This clonotype has a handful of counts. The chain has TRBV15 and TRBJ1-2; D ambiguous. Germline V gene lookup returns CDR1 LNHNV and CDR2 YYDKDF (reference sequence). V lost 2 bases, J lost 6 bases, and 13 bases lay in between. The CDR3 has 14 amino acids. The CDR3, as DNA: TGTGCCACCAGCAGAACCGACGAGAGGGATGGCTACACCTTC. Amino acid sequence: CATSRTDERDGYTF. Full variable domain (missing parts from reference TRBV15 and TRBJ1-2): DAMVIQNPRYQVTQFGKPVTLSCSQTLNHNVMYWYQQKSSQAPKLLFHYYDKDFNNEADTPDNFQSRRPNTSFCFLDIRSPGLGDTAMYLCATSRTDERDGYTFGSGTRLTVV.

This clonotype has a handful of counts. V is TRBV18 and J is TRBJ2-5, with D perhaps TRBD2 (5 bases). The CDR3 has 15 residues. Germline V gene data show CDR1 as KGHSH and CDR2 as LQKENI. Deletions cut 4 bases from V and 1 base from J, with 13 bases between. The CDR3 region has the DNA TGTGCCAGCTCACGCCCGGGGTTTTCCCAAGAGACCCAGTACTTC. Amino acids: CASSRPGFSQETQYF.

This clonotype was detected only a few times. The rearrangement uses TRBV27 and TRBJ1-2; 7 nucleotides agree with TRBD1. CDR1 is MNHEY, CDR2 SMNVEV, per germline (reference sequence). The ends lost 2 bases at V and 7 bases at J; junction bases unmatched: 7. This CDR3 is built from 14 residues. Here the CDR3 reads CASSLNRGGSGYTF. The CDR3 DNA reads as TGTGCCAGCAGTTTAAACAGGGGCGGATCTGGCTACACCTTC.

This clonotype was counted ten times or more. The J gene is TRBJ2-3, the V gene TRBV20-1, with D uncertain. Germline lookup yields CDR1 DFQATT and CDR2 SNEGSKA (reference sequence). CDR3 size: 14 residues. The ends were cut back, 3 bases at V and 4 bases at J, with 14 bases in the middle. CDR3 residues: CSARVAMGSDTQYF. Here the CDR3 DNA reads TGCAGTGCTAGGGTAGCAATGGGTTCAGATACGCAGTATTTT.

This clonotype appeared a few times. The chain joins TRBV6-4 to TRBJ2-2, with D possibly matching TRBD2 (6 bases). V gave up 8 bases and J gave up 5 bases, with 15 bases separating them. The CDR3 spans 14 residues. In germline, CDR1 is MRHNA, CDR2 SNTAGT. CDR3 region: CASSRDFETGELFF. The CDR3 bases are TGTGCCAGCTCCAGGGACTTTGAGACCGGGGAGCTGTTTTTT.

This clonotype showed up many times. The chain is built from TRBV5-5 and TRBJ1-2; D is unclear. The V gene's germline CDR1 is SGHKS and CDR2 YYEKEE (reference sequence). The CDR3 loop spans 13 amino acids. The V end lost 2 bases, the J end lost 5 bases, and 10 bases lay between the germline ends. CDR3 sequence (DNA): TGTGCCAGCAGCTTTCCGGCCCGATATGGCTACACCTTC. As protein: CASSFPARYGYTF. The full variable domain, its missing parts supplied by reference TRBV5-5 and TRBJ1-2, is DAGVTQSPTHLIKTRGQQVTLRCSPISGHKSVSWYQQVLGQGPQFIFQYYEKEERGRGNFPDRFSARQFPNYSSELNVNALLLGDSALYLCASSFPARYGYTFGSGTRLTVV.

This chain connects TRBV20-1 to TRBJ2-7, with TRBD2 identical over 8 bases. Germline CDR1 DFQATT, CDR2 SNEGSKA (reference sequence). The CDR3 totals 15 residues. V was clipped by 0 bases and J by 7 bases; unmatched bases: 11. The CDR3 bases are TGCAGTGCTAGAGATCTGAGCTTAGCGGGACGTGAGCAGTACTTC. Amino acids: CSARDLSLAGREQYF.

The gene calls are TRBV4-2 and TRBJ2-2, with 7 nucleotides matching TRBD2. J lost 4 bases, V lost 1 base, and 3 bases had no gene match. The CDR3 extends over 15 amino acids. CDR1 and CDR2 from the germline V gene are LGHNA and YNFKEQ. The DNA of the CDR3 is TGTGCCAGCAGCCAAGGGGTAGCGGGCACCGGGGAGCTGTTTTTT. Translation gives CASSQGVAGTGELFF.

In this sample, this clonotype turned up a few times. The chain couples TRBV29-1 to TRBJ2-1; unclear D gene. This CDR3 has 16 residues. Germline loops: CDR1 SQVTM, CDR2 ANQGSEA. The germline V and J ends were trimmed by 5 bases and 2 bases, with 19 bases remaining between them. CDR3 sequence (DNA): TGCAGCGTTCCCAAACGAGGTGGTTCGACCTACAATGAGCAGTTCTTC. This codes for CSVPKRGGSTYNEQFF.

The V call is TRBV4-3, the J call TRBJ2-7; possible D gene TRBD1, 5 bases. CDR3 size: 13 residues. V was clipped by 3 bases and J by 6 bases, with 12 bases between them. From germline, CDR1 is LGHNA and CDR2 YSLEER. The DNA for the CDR3 is TGCGCCAGCAGCCAGTTCCCAGGGTTCGAGCAGTACTTC. As protein: CASSQFPGFEQYF.

There are many counts of this clonotype. The genes are TRBV12-3 or TRBV12-4 and TRBJ1-1; no clear D gene. The CDR3 has 15 amino acids. V lost 2 bases, J lost 0 bases, and 10 bases lay in between. In nucleotides, the CDR3 is TGTGCCAGCAGTTTAACTCCCGGCATGAACACTGAAGCTTTCTTT. It specifies CASSLTPGMNTEAFF.

The chain joins TRBV6-2 or TRBV6-3 to TRBJ1-1; no clear D. CDR1 and CDR2 from the germline V gene are MNHEY and SVGEGT. The ends were cut back, 2 bases at V and 13 bases at J, with 14 bases in the middle. The CDR3 is 12 amino acids. The CDR3 loop reads CASSYNEMNGFF. The DNA for the CDR3 is TGTGCCAGCAGTTACAACGAGATGAATGGTTTCTTT.

This clonotype was found many times. The V gene is TRBV20-1, the J gene TRBJ2-3; the match to TRBD2 covers 7 bases. Trimming cost V 5 bases and J 1 base; bases outside gene matches: 6. This CDR3 is built from 14 residues. CDR1 DFQATT and CDR2 SNEGSKA come from the germline V gene (reference sequence). The CDR3 protein is CSAGASGRTDTQYF. DNA of the CDR3: TGCAGTGCTGGCGCTAGCGGTCGCACAGATACGCAGTATTTT.

This clonotype has just a few counts. The CDR3 loop reads CSARDRTSGAYNEQFF. The CDR3, as DNA: TGCAGTGCTAGAGATCGGACTAGCGGGGCCTACAATGAGCAGTTCTTC. The chain recombines TRBV20-1 with TRBJ2-1; 12 bases align to TRBD2. Trimming at V came to 0 bases and at J to 2 bases, leaving 2 bases not matched to a gene. The germline V gene encodes CDR1 DFQATT and CDR2 SNEGSKA (reference sequence). The CDR3 is 16 amino acids.

The DNA for the CDR3 is TGTGCCAGCAGCTTTATCCCCCGGAATAGCACAGATACGCAGTATTTT. This encodes CASSFIPRNSTDTQYF. This chain connects TRBV11-2 to TRBJ2-3; D is unresolved. The germline CDR1 and CDR2 sequences are SGHAT and FQNNGV. The CDR3 consists of 16 residues. The V end lost 3 bases, the J end lost 0 bases, and 13 bases lay between the germline ends.

This clonotype was recorded a few times. The V gene is TRBV5-4, the J gene TRBJ2-1; tentative D call: TRBD1 (5 bases). The V gene's germline CDR1 is SGHNT and CDR2 YYREEE (reference sequence). Trimming pared 2 bases from V and 5 bases from J, leaving 11 bases between. CDR3 length: 14 residues. As DNA, the CDR3 is TGTGCCAGCAGCTTCCCAGGGCGAAACAATGAGCAGTTCTTC. This gives the protein CASSFPGRNNEQFF.

There are a few counts of this clonotype. The chain carries TRBV7-2 and TRBJ1-6; no clear D gene. Trimming left V 4 bases short and J 8 bases short, with 9 bases between. CDR1 and CDR2 from the germline V gene are SGHTA and FQGNSA. This CDR3 has 13 amino acids. The CDR3 loop is CASSSRLDSPLHF. CDR3 sequence (DNA): TGTGCCAGCAGCTCCCGACTGGATTCACCCCTCCACTTT.

The CDR3 DNA reads as TGTGCCAGCAGCTTAGCGCAGGCTGCCTATACGCAGTATTTT. Amino acids: CASSLAQAAYTQYF. This sequence joins TRBV7-2 and TRBJ2-3; unclear D gene. Germline V gene sequence: CDR1 SGHTA, CDR2 FQGNSA. Trimming cost V 0 bases and J 7 bases, with 11 bases left between them. The CDR3 is 14 residues long.

This clonotype was detected a few times. This chain uses TRBV11-2 with TRBJ2-3, with 9 positions matching TRBD2. The V gene end was trimmed by 8 bases and the J gene end by 5 bases; junction bases not matched to a gene: 17. CDR3 length equals 17 residues. Germline V gives CDR1 SGHAT, CDR2 FQNNGV. The CDR3, as DNA: TGTGCCAGCTCCATTGCGGGAGGGCCTAAGGTTAGAGATACGCAGTATTTT. This encodes CASSIAGGPKVRDTQYF.

As to this clonotype: A read error may explain this, as a much larger clone is one base away. V and J are TRBV12-3 or TRBV12-4 and TRBJ2-7; a weak D match, TRBD2 (5 bases). This CDR3 has 11 amino acids. The CDR3, as DNA: TGTACCAGCAGGACTGAGGACGAGCAGTACTTC. Translating gives CTSRTEDEQYF.

This clonotype was picked up a small number of times. V gene TRBV7-9 combines with J gene TRBJ1-2; D is undetermined. Trimming took 6 bases from V and 3 from J, leaving 8 bases between them. CDR1 and CDR2 from the germline V gene are SEHNR and FQNEAQ (reference sequence). The CDR3 covers 12 residues. This chain's CDR3 is CASSSDYYGYTF. CDR3 nucleotides: TGTGCCAGCAGTTCCGATTACTATGGCTACACCTTC. The entire variable domain, with the rest obtained from reference TRBV7-9 and TRBJ1-2, is as follows: DTGVSQNPRHKITKRGQNVTFRCDPISEHNRLYWYRQTLGQGPEFLTYFQNEAQLEKSRLLSDRFSAERPKGSFSTLEIQRTEQGDSAMYLCASSSDYYGYTFGSGTRLTVV.

This clonotype has more than one count but fewer than ten. This chain joins TRBV6-1 and TRBJ2-7, with unresolved D. Germline V CDR1 and CDR2: MNHNS, SASEGT. The CDR3 is made up of 12 amino acids. V lost 2 bases and J 6 bases, leaving 8 bases between the germline ends. Here the CDR3 DNA reads TGTGCCAGCAGTGAATTGAGGTCCGAGCAGTACTTC. Protein: CASSELRSEQYF.

This chain connects TRBV20-1 to TRBJ2-6; D could derive from TRBD1 or TRBD2 (5 bases each). V was trimmed by 0 bases and J by 2 bases, leaving 20 bases between them. This CDR3 spans 19 amino acids. Germline values: CDR1 DFQATT, CDR2 SNEGSKA (reference sequence). The CDR3 sequence: CSARDVKGPGSAGANVLTF. DNA of the CDR3: TGCAGTGCTAGAGATGTAAAGGGACCAGGATCTGCTGGGGCCAACGTCCTGACTTTC.